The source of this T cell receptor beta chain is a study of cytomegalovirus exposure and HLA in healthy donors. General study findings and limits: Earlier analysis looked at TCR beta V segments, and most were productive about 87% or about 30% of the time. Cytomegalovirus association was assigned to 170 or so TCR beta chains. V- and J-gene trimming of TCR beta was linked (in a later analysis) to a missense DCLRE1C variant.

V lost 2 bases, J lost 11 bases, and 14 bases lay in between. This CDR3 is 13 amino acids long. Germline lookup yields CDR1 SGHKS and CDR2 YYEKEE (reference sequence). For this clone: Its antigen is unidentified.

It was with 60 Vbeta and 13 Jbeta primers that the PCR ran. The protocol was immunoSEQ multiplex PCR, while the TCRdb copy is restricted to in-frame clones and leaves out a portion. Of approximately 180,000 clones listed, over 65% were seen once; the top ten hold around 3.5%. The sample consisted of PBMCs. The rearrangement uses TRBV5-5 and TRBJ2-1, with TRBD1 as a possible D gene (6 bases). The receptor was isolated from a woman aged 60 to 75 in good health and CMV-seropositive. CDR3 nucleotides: TGTGCCAGCAGCTTAAGGGCAGGGGTTAAGCAGTTCTTC. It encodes CASSLRAGVKQFF.